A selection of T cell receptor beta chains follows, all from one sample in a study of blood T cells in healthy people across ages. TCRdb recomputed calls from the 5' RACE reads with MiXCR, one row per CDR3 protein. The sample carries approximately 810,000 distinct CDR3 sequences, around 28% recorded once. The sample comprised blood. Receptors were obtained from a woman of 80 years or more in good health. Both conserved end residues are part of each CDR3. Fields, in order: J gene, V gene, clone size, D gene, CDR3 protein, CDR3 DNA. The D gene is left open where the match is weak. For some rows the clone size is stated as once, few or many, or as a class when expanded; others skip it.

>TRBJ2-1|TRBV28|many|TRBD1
CASSSSGTGFYNEQFF
TGTGCCAGCAGTTCCTCCGGGACAGGGTTCTACAATGAGCAGTTCTTC
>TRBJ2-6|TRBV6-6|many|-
CASSYVRGVSGANVLTF
TGTGCCAGCAGTTACGTACGAGGGGTCTCTGGGGCCAACGTCCTGACTTTC
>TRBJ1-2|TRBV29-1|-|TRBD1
CSVDGQGERTYTF
TGCAGCGTTGACGGACAGGGGGAACGTACCTACACCTTC
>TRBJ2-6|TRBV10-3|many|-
CAISRTDKLSGANVLTF
TGTGCCATCAGTAGGACAGATAAACTCTCTGGGGCCAACGTCCTGACTTTC
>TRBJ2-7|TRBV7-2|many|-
CASSSSGNYEQYF
TGTGCCAGCAGCTCATCGGGTAATTACGAGCAGTACTTC
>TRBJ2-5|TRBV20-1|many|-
CSAREGETQYF
TGCAGTGCTAGGGAGGGAGAGACCCAGTACTTC
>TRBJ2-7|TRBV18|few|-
CASSPVTESREQYF
TGTGCCAGCTCACCGGTGACAGAGTCTCGCGAGCAGTACTTC
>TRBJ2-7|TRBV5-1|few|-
CASNLEDSLVWEQYF
TGCGCCAGCAACTTGGAGGACAGCCTAGTTTGGGAGCAGTACTTC
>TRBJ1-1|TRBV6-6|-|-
CASRAPGRNMNTEAFF
TGTGCCAGCAGAGCACCGGGACGGAATATGAACACTGAAGCTTTCTTT
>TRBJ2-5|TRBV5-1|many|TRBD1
CASSRQGAVETQYF
TGCGCCAGCAGCAGACAGGGGGCCGTAGAGACCCAGTACTTC
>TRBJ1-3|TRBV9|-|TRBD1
CASSGHGTASGNTIYF
TGTGCCAGCAGCGGACACGGGACAGCCTCTGGAAACACCATATATTTT
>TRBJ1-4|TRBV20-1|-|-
CSAAYNEKLFF
TGCAGTGCTGCGTATAATGAAAAACTGTTTTTT
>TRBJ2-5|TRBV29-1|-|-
CSVEEPRQRHQETQYF
TGCAGCGTTGAAGAGCCGAGACAGCGACACCAAGAGACCCAGTACTTC
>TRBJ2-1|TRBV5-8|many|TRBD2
CASGNRLAGSNEQFF
TGTGCCAGCGGGAATCGACTAGCGGGGAGCAATGAGCAGTTCTTC
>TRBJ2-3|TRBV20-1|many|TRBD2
CSADLGASGGFTDTQYF
TGCAGTGCCGATCTAGGTGCGAGCGGGGGGTTTACAGATACGCAGTATTTT
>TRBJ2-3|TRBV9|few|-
CASSVATGRGGADTQYF
TGTGCCAGCAGCGTAGCTACGGGCAGGGGTGGTGCAGATACGCAGTATTTT
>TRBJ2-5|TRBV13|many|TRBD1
CASSQGQGAWETQYF
TGTGCCAGCAGCCAGGGACAGGGGGCTTGGGAGACCCAGTACTTC
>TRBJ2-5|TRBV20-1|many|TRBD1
CSASIWDRVLNEQYF
TGCAGTGCTAGTATCTGGGACAGGGTCCTCAATGAGCAGTACTTC
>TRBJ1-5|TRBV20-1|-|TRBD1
CSASPSDRGGQPQHF
TGCAGTGCTTCCCCATCAGACAGGGGTGGTCAGCCCCAGCATTTT
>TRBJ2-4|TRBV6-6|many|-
CASSYSQGRNNIQYF
TGTGCCAGCAGTTACTCCCAGGGGAGGAATAACATTCAGTACTTC